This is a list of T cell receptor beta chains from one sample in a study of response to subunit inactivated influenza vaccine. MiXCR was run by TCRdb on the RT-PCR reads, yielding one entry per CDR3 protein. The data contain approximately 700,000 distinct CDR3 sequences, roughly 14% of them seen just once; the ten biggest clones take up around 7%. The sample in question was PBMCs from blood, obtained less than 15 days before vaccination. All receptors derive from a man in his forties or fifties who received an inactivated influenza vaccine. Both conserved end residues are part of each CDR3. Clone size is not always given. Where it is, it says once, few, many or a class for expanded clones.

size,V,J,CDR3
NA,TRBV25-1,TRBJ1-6,CASSEWVGSSNSPLHF
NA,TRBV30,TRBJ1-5,CAWSRGGQSNQPQHF
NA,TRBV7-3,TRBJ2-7,CASSPTTNYEQYF
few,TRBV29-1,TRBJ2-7,CSVAPDRESEQYF
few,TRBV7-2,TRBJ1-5,CASSLAYRDQPQHF
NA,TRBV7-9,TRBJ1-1,CASSPSAGTNNEAFF
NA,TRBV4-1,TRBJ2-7,CASSQGVASYEQYF
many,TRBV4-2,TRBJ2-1,CASSQSTGGDSYNEQFF
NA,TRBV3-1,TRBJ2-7,CASSQTILADEQYF
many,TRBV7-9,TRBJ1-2,CASSLGTGLSYGYTF
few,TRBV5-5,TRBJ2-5,CASSLDLNQETQYF
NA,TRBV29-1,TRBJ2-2,CSVGGELTGELFF
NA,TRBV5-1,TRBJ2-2,CASSLEGQSYTGELFF
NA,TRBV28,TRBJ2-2,CASSPWGVNTGELFF
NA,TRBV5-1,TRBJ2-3,CASSKGQGPDTQYF
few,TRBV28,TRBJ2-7,CASSLFLKSYEQYF
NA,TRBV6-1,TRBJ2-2,CASTFPNTGELFF
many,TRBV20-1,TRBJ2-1,CSARVGTSPHNEQFF
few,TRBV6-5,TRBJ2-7,CASSYFTGSEQYF
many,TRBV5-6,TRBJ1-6,CASSFPGTYSPLHF
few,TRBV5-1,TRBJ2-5,CASSTGYTGGETQYF
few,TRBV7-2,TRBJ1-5,CASSLQGYNQPQHF
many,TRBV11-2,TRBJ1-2,CASSLVGTAVHYGYTF